Sequencing of this TCR beta chain was carried out in a study of circulating tumor DNA in untreated peripheral T-cell lymphoma. Notes on the study in general: Tumor-specific clonotypes were found in roughly 75% of patients.

This CDR3 contains 14 residues. Looked up from germline, CDR1 is MNHEY and CDR2 is SMNVEV (reference sequence). Trimming at V came to 6 bases and at J to 3 bases, leaving 5 bases not matched to a gene. In the case of this clone: The antigen is unknown.

The tumor tissue sample was taken at baseline before any treatment. The protocol was immunoSEQ multiplex PCR, while the TCRdb copy is restricted to in-frame clones and leaves out a portion. The sample yields about 8,900 clones, nearly 85% seen once. The sample comprised tumor tissue. The sequence derives from a human donor with peripheral T-cell lymphoma. The chain recombines TRBV27 with TRBJ1-3, with TRBD1 matching over 7 bases. The CDR3 DNA reads TGTGCCAGCAGCTCAGACAGGGTTGGAAACACCATATATTTT. This gives the protein CASSSDRVGNTIYF.